This TCR beta chain was sequenced for a study of radiotherapy plus CTLA-4 blockade in lung cancer. J gave up 0 bases and V 0 bases, and 10 bases lay outside the gene matches. This CDR3 contains 18 residues. Germline V gives CDR1 LGHNA, CDR2 YNFKEQ. Sequencing used immunoSEQ multiplex PCR; TCRdb keeps in-frame clones, though not all of them. Of approximately 40,000 clones listed, more than 70% are singletons. This sequence joins TRBV4-2 and TRBJ1-1, with 7 bases fitting TRBD1. The material was peripheral blood, obtained from a patient treated with radiotherapy plus ipilimumab. The TCR sequence derives from a human donor with non-small cell lung cancer whose response to radiotherapy plus ipilimumab could not be evaluated. CDR3 nucleotide sequence: TGTGCCAGCAGCCAAGACCCCGACAGGGTCACAGTGAACACTGAAGCTTTCTTT. Residues: CASSQDPDRVTVNTEAFF.